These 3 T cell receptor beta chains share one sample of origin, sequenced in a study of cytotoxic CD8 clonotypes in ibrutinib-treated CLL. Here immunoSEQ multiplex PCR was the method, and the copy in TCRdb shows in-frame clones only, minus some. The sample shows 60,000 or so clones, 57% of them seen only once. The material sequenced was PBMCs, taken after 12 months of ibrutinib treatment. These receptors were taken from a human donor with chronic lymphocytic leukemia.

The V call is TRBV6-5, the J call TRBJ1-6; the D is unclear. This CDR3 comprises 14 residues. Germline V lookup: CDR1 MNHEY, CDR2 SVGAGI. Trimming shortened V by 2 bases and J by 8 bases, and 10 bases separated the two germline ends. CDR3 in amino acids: CASSYKGTDSPLHF. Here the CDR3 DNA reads TGTGCCAGCAGTTACAAGGGAACGGATTCACCCCTCCACTTT.

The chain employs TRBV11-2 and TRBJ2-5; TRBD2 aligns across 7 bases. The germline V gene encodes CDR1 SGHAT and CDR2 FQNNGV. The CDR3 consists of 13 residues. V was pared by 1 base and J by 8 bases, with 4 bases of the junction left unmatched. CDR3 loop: CASSLVGGATQYF. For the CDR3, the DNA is TGTGCCAGCAGCTTAGTGGGAGGGGCCACCCAGTACTTC.

CDR3 sequence reads: CASSTRRGGNALEQYF. The CDR3 bases are TGTGCCAGCAGCACCCGACGAGGGGGAAATGCCCTTGAGCAGTACTTC. V gene TRBV7-9 combines with J gene TRBJ2-7; TRBD1 might be the D (6 bases). Germline V CDR1 and CDR2: SEHNR, FQNEAQ (reference sequence). The CDR3 loop spans 16 amino acids. The V end lost 5 bases, the J end lost 7 bases, and 24 bases lay between the germline ends. Looking up the rest from reference TRBV7-9 and TRBJ2-7 gives the full variable domain: DTGVSQNPRHKITKRGQNVTFRCDPISEHNRLYWYRQTLGQGPEFLTYFQNEAQLEKSRLLSDRFSAERPKGSFSTLEIQRTEQGDSAMYLCASSTRRGGNALEQYFGPGTRLTVT.